The 7 T cell receptor beta chains listed next were all sequenced from one sample in a study of PD-1 blockade in classical Hodgkin lymphoma. Profiled with immunoSEQ multiplex PCR; TCRdb holds only in-frame clones, not every one. The sample contains about 20,000 clones, about 80% of which appear only once. Time point of the sample: cycle 4 day 1 (C4D1), after five to seven weeks of nivolumab. After autologous stem cell transplantation all patients relapsed, and prior brentuximab vedotin exposure differed between cohorts. The sequencing used peripheral blood mononuclear cells (PBMCs), collected before the fourth cycle of nivolumab. These receptors were taken from a human donor with classical Hodgkin lymphoma.

The V and J genes are TRBV2 and TRBJ1-3; D perhaps matches TRBD1 (5 bases). Between the trimmed V and J ends, which lost 7 bases and 7 bases, there was a span of 11 bases. The CDR3 runs 12 residues. The V gene's germline CDR1 is SNHLY and CDR2 FYNNEI. The CDR3 reads CASIEGMNTIYF. In DNA, the CDR3 is TGTGCCAGCATTGAGGGGATGAACACCATATATTTT.

This clone was recorded a few times. The rearrangement joins TRBV19 to TRBJ2-2, with TRBD2 matching over 9 bases. The CDR3 loop spans 14 amino acids. CDR1 and CDR2 (germline): LNHDA, SQIVND (reference sequence). V lost 5 bases to trimming and J lost 6 bases; unmatched junction nucleotides: 4. CDR3 sequence reads: CASSSQREAGELFF. CDR3 sequence (DNA): TGTGCCAGTAGTTCGCAGCGGGAGGCCGGGGAGCTGTTTTTT.

The rearrangement joins TRBV18 to TRBJ2-5; D remains unclear. Germline CDR1 and CDR2: KGHSH and LQKENI. Trimming pared 3 bases from V and 0 bases from J, leaving 2 bases between. The CDR3 covers 12 residues. CDR3: CASSPYQETQYF. The CDR3 DNA reads TGTGCCAGCTCACCGTACCAAGAGACCCAGTACTTC.

This chain uses TRBV7-2 with TRBJ2-5; D perhaps matches TRBD1 (5 bases). This CDR3 region has 13 residues. V lost 5 bases, J lost 5 bases, and 12 bases lay in between. Germline V lookup: CDR1 SGHTA, CDR2 FQGNSA. The CDR3 reads CASSPRGGETQYF. DNA of the CDR3: TGTGCCAGCAGCCCAAGGGGTGGGGAGACCCAGTACTTC.

The chain recombines TRBV2 with TRBJ2-3; D gene unclear. Trimming pared 4 bases from V and 2 bases from J, leaving 7 bases between. The CDR3 spans 13 residues. Germline V lookup: CDR1 SNHLY, CDR2 FYNNEI. The CDR3 coding sequence is TGTGCCAGCAGTGTTACCTTCACAGATACGCAGTATTTT. This codes for CASSVTFTDTQYF. The complete variable domain, with remaining parts taken from reference TRBV2 and TRBJ2-3, reads EPEVTQTPSHQVTQMGQEVILRCVPISNHLYFYWYRQILGQKVEFLVSFYNNEISEKSEIFDDQFSVERPDGSNFTLKIRSTKLEDSAMYFCASSVTFTDTQYFGPGTRLTVL.

This chain joins TRBV6-5 and TRBJ2-7, with 9 bases identical to TRBD1. V shed 7 bases, J shed 3 bases, and the junction held 4 bases outside the gene matches. Looked up from germline, CDR1 is MNHEY and CDR2 is SVGAGI. The CDR3 is made up of 13 amino acids. The CDR3 coding sequence is TGTGCCAGCACTCTGGGACAGGGCTACGAGCAGTACTTC. Its protein product is CASTLGQGYEQYF.

This clone was seen more than once but under ten times. The conserved closing phenylalanine or tryptophan is absent in this CDR3, likely reflecting a read error. No DNA is shown, since the ends of the CDR3 on it are uncertain; the CDR3 is the one TCRdb lists. The CDR3 here is CASSLYPQRGRVS. V gene TRBV5-4 combines with J gene TRBJ1-1. Germline assignment: CDR1 SGHNT and CDR2 YYREEE (reference sequence). The CDR3 comprises 13 residues, both ends counted.